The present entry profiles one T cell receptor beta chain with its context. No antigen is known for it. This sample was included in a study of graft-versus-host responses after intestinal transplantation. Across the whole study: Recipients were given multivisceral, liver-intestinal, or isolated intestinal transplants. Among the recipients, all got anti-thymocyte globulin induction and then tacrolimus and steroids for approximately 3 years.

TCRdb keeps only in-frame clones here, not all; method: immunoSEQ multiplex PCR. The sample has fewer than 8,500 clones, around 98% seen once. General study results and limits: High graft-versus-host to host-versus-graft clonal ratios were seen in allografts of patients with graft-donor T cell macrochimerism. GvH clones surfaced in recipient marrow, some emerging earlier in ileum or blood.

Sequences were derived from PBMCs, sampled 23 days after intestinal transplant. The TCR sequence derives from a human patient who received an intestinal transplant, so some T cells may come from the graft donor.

The chain's CDR3 is CASSGTSGARDTQYF. The CDR3 nucleotides read TGTGCCAGTAGTGGGACTAGCGGGGCCCGGGATACGCAGTATTTT. This chain joins TRBV19 and TRBJ2-3; 13 bases are shared with TRBD2. Germline-derived CDR1 and CDR2 are LNHDA and SQIVND (reference sequence). This CDR3 is 15 amino acids long. J lost 6 bases, V lost 5 bases, and 5 bases had no gene match.